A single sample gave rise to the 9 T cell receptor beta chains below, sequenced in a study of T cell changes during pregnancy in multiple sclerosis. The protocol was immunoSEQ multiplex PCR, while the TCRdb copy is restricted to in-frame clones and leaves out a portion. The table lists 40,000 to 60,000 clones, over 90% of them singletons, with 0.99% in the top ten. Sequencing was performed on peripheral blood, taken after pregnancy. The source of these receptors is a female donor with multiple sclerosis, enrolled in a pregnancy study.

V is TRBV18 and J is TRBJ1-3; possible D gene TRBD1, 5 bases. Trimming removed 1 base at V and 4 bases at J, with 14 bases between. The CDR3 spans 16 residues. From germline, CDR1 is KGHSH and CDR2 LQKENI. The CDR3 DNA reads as TGTGCCAGCTCACCACTCGATCAGGGATGGGGAAACACCATATATTTT. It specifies CASSPLDQGWGNTIYF.

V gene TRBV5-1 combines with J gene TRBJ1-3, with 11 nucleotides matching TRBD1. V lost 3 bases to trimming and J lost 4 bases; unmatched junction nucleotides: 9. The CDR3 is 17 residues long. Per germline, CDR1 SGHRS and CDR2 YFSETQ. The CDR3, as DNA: TGCGCCAGCAGCTCCGGACAGGGGGCGCTAGGAGGAAACACCATATATTTT. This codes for CASSSGQGALGGNTIYF.

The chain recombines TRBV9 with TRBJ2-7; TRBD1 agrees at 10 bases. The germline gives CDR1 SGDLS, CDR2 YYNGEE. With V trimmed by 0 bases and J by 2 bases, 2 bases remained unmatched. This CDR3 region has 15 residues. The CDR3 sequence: CASSVGGTGAYEQYF. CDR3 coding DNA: TGTGCCAGCAGCGTAGGAGGGACAGGGGCCTACGAGCAGTACTTC.

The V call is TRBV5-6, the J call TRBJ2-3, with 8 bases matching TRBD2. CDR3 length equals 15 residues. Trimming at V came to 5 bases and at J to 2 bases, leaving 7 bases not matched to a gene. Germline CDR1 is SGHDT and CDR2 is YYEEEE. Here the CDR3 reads CASRLRGGYTDTQYF. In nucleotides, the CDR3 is TGTGCCAGCAGGCTCCGGGGGGGATACACAGATACGCAGTATTTT.

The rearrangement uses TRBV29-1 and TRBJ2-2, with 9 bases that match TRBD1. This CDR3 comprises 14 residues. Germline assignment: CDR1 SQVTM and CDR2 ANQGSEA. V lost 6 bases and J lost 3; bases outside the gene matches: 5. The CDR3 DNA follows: TGCAGCGTGGGGACAGGGATCGACACCGGGGAGCTGTTTTTT. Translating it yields CSVGTGIDTGELFF.

The chain's CDR3 is CASSFGGSSYNEQFF. In DNA form, the CDR3 reads TGTGCCAGCAGCTTCGGGGGTAGCTCCTACAATGAGCAGTTCTTC. The genes are TRBV11-3 and TRBJ2-1; D might be TRBD2 (6 bases). V lost 3 bases, J lost 0 bases, and 9 bases lay in between. This CDR3 contains 15 residues. In germline, CDR1 is SGHNT, CDR2 YENEEA.

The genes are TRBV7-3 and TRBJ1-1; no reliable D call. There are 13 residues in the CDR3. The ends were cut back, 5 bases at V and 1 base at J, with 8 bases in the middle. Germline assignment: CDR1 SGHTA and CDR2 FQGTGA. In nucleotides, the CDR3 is TGTGCCAGCAGCCCGACGGGGAACACTGAAGCTTTCTTT. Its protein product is CASSPTGNTEAFF.

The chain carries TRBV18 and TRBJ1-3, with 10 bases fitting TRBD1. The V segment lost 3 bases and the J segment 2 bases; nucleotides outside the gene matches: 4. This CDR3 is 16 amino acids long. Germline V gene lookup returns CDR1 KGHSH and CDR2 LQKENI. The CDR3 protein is CASSPLDRGPGNTIYF. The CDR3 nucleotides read TGTGCCAGCTCACCCCTTGACAGGGGGCCTGGAAACACCATATATTTT.

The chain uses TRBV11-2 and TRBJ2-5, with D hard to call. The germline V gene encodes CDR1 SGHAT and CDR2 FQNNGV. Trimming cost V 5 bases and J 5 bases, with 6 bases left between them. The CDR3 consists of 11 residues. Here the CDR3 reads CASSLAETQYF. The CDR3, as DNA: TGTGCCAGCAGCCTCGCGGAGACCCAGTACTTC. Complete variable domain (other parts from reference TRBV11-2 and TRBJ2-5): EAGVAQSPRYKIIEKRQSVAFWCNPISGHATLYWYQQILGQGPKLLIQFQNNGVVDDSQLPKDRFSAERLKGVDSTLKIQPAKLEDSAVYLCASSLAETQYFGPGTRLLVL.